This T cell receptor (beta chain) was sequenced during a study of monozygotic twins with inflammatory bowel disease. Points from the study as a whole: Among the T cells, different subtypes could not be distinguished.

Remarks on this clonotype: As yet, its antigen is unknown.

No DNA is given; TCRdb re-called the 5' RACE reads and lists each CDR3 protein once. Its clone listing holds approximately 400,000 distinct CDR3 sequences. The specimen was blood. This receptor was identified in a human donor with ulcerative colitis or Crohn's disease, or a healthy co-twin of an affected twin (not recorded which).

The CDR3 loop reads CSARQGVPYEQYF. The chain uses TRBV20-1 and TRBJ2-7. Germline CDR1 is DFQATT and CDR2 is SNEGSKA (reference sequence). The CDR3 has 13 amino acids.